This passage covers 4 T cell receptor beta chains from one sample sequenced in a study of brain T cells in children with intractable seizures. The data were produced by immunoSEQ multiplex PCR, yet TCRdb's version contains in-frame clones alone and is incomplete. The sample includes 100,000 to 120,000 clones, under 95% of them seen just once. The material was peripheral blood, obtained at surgery. These receptors came from a boy under three years old with hemimegalencephaly and intractable seizures.

The chain carries TRBV15 and TRBJ1-6; no reliable D call. This CDR3 has 15 residues. The ends were cut back, 2 bases at V and 5 bases at J, with 10 bases in the middle. CDR1 and CDR2 (germline): LNHNV, YYDKDF (reference sequence). The CDR3 region is CATSRSDTNNSPLHF. CDR3 DNA: TGTGCCACCAGCAGATCCGACACCAATAATTCACCCCTCCACTTT.

This chain uses TRBV19 with TRBJ2-7; 7 bases align to TRBD2. The CDR3 totals 14 residues. Trimming cost V 1 base and J 7 bases; bases outside gene matches: 7. Germline V gene sequence: CDR1 LNHDA, CDR2 SQIVND (reference sequence). The CDR3 DNA follows: TGTGCCAGTAGTATAGGACTAGCACCGGGGGAGCAGTACTTC. As protein: CASSIGLAPGEQYF.

The chain has TRBV3-1 (or the pseudogene TRBV3-2) and TRBJ2-7; D may be TRBD1 (6 bases). There are 13 residues in the CDR3. CDR1 and CDR2 from the germline V gene are LGHDT and YNNKEL (reference sequence). Trimming took 4 bases from V and 5 from J, leaving 12 bases between them. The CDR3 region is CASSLQAGDEQYF. The CDR3 nucleotides are TGTGCCAGCAGCCTGCAGGCAGGGGACGAGCAGTACTTC.

The chain has TRBV5-6 and TRBJ2-3; 9 nucleotides match TRBD2. V shed 3 bases and J 1 base; nucleotides not matched to a gene: 3. This CDR3 comprises 15 residues. The germline CDR1 and CDR2 sequences are SGHDT and YYEEEE. CDR3 loop: CASSSVAGGTDTQYF. The CDR3 bases are TGTGCCAGCAGCTCGGTAGCGGGAGGCACAGATACGCAGTATTTT.